This T cell receptor (beta chain) was identified during a study of blood T cell repertoires in COVID-19. Generated by immunoSEQ multiplex PCR, the TCRdb table keeps only in-frame clones and is missing some. The sample lists 150,000 to 200,000 clones, about 86% occurring once. Sequences were obtained from peripheral blood. The sequence derives from a man younger than 35 with active or convalescent COVID-19.

The CDR3 DNA reads TGTGCCAGCAGCTTGGCACTAGCGGGCAACAATGAGCAGTTCTTC. Residues: CASSLALAGNNEQFF. The chain couples TRBV5-6 to TRBJ2-1, with 9 bases identical to TRBD2. There are 15 residues in the CDR3. Germline V gene data show CDR1 as SGHDT and CDR2 as YYEEEE. Trimming cost V 0 bases and J 5 bases; bases outside gene matches: 3.